Listed here are 21 T cell receptor beta chains from one sample, sequenced in a study. TCRdb reanalysed the 5' RACE reads using MiXCR and keeps one entry per CDR3 protein. The sample consists of approximately 40,000 distinct CDR3 sequences, roughly 31% of them appearing once. The sample taken for sequencing was tumor-infiltrating memory CD4+ T cells sorted from the breast tumor. The subset: memory CD4+ T cells, CD4+CD45RO+CD25-. Source of these receptors: a female donor with breast cancer.

J is TRBJ2-7 and V is TRBV12-3 or TRBV12-4; D is undetermined. This CDR3 has 12 residues. Trimming removed 7 bases from V and 4 bases from J, with 11 bases in between. CDR3 nucleotides: TGTGCCAGCATGGACCGGAGTTACGAGCAGTACTTC. Translating gives CASMDRSYEQYF.

For this clonotype: A much larger clone differs by one base, so this may be a read error. Because it lacks the conserved phenylalanine or tryptophan at the end, this CDR3 is likely a read error. This chain connects TRBV7-2 to TRBJ2-3; D perhaps matches TRBD1 (6 bases). This CDR3 has 12 residues. V was trimmed by 2 bases and J by 6 bases, leaving 6 bases between them. Germline V CDR1 and CDR2: SGHTA, FQGNSA. This chain's CDR3 is CASSLQGDTQYS. The DNA of the CDR3 is TGTGCCAGCAGCTTACAGGGGGATACGCAGTATTCT.

Only a few counts were recorded for this clonotype. The CDR3 sequence is CASSWDRGRTGANVLTF. The DNA of the CDR3 is TGCGCCAGCAGCTGGGACAGGGGGCGGACTGGGGCCAACGTCCTGACTTTC. This chain uses TRBV5-1 with TRBJ2-6, with 12 bases matching TRBD1. Losses at the gene ends were 3 bases for V and 2 bases for J; bases not matched to a gene: 3. The CDR3 loop spans 17 amino acids. The germline V gene has CDR1 SGHRS and CDR2 YFSETQ.

This chain joins TRBV7-9 and TRBJ1-6; a possible D gene is TRBD1 (5 bases). This CDR3 spans 17 amino acids. Per the germline V gene, CDR1 is SEHNR and CDR2 is FQNEAQ (reference sequence). With 5 bases removed from V and 0 bases from J, the gap between germline ends came to 14 bases. The DNA of the CDR3 is TGTGCCAGCAGCCGGGACCGGCCGAGCTCCTATAATTCACCCCTCCACTTT. Its translation: CASSRDRPSSYNSPLHF.

This clonotype has a handful of counts. V gene TRBV11-2 combines with J gene TRBJ2-7; D might be TRBD1 or TRBD2, each matching 5 bases. The CDR3 has 15 residues. Germline loops: CDR1 SGHAT, CDR2 FQNNGV. Trimming took 0 bases from V and 0 from J, leaving 9 bases between them. CDR3 sequence: CASSLEGRTSYEQYF. CDR3 in DNA: TGTGCCAGCAGCTTAGAGGGACGGACCTCCTACGAGCAGTACTTC.

The chain is built from TRBV18 and TRBJ1-4; tentatively, D is TRBD1 (6 bases). Germline assignment: CDR1 KGHSH and CDR2 LQKENI. V was clipped by 3 bases and J by 7 bases, with 15 bases between them. CDR3 length equals 15 residues. The CDR3 nucleotides are TGTGCCAGCTCACCGTGGGGGCGTGAGGCTGAAAAACTGTTTTTT. Its protein is CASSPWGREAEKLFF.

Details on this clonotype: Just one base apart from a much larger clone, this may be a read error. V and J are TRBV4-1 and TRBJ2-3; D call uncertain. V was clipped by 3 bases and J by 2 bases, with 6 bases between them. CDR1 and CDR2 from the germline V gene are MGHRA and YSYEKL. There are 13 residues in the CDR3. CDR3 residues: CASSHKSTDTQYF. Here the CDR3 DNA reads TGCGCCAGCAGCCACAAATCCACAGATACGCAGTATTTT.

V and J are TRBV7-3 and TRBJ1-4; D is unresolved. V lost 6 bases and J 4 bases, leaving 15 bases between the germline ends. The germline V gene encodes CDR1 SGHTA and CDR2 FQGTGA. The CDR3 contains 15 residues. CDR3 in DNA: TGTGCCAGCAGTTTGACCCGGACGGTTAATGAAAAACTGTTTTTT. As protein: CASSLTRTVNEKLFF.

The chain joins TRBV7-9 to TRBJ2-2; D possibly matches TRBD1 or TRBD2 (6 bases each). Germline CDR1 reads SEHNR; CDR2 reads FQNEAQ (reference sequence). Trimming shortened V by 8 bases and J by 4 bases, and 20 bases separated the two germline ends. CDR3 size: 16 residues. The CDR3 nucleotides are TGTGCCAGCGGCTCGTCGGAAGGGGGGCTCACCGGGGAGCTGTTTTTT. Protein product: CASGSSEGGLTGELFF.

The chain combines TRBV4-3 with TRBJ2-7; 7 bases fit TRBD2. CDR3 size: 14 residues. V was clipped by 1 base and J by 3 bases; unmatched bases: 3. Germline loops: CDR1 LGHNA, CDR2 YSLEER. The CDR3 DNA is TGCGCCAGCAGCCAAGCTAGCGGCTTCTACGAGCAGTACTTC. The encoded protein is CASSQASGFYEQYF.

As to this clonotype: A junction end diverges from the germline sequence, so it may reflect a read error. V gene TRBV6-4 combines with J gene TRBJ1-1; possible D gene TRBD1, 5 bases. The CDR3 covers 14 residues. Per germline, CDR1 MRHNA and CDR2 SNTAGT. The CDR3 here is CTSKFDSLYTEAFF. CDR3 coding DNA: TGCACCAGCAAGTTCGACAGTCTCTACACTGAAGCTTTCTTT.

Comment on this clonotype: A read error may be the cause here, since a much bigger clone is one base away. V gene TRBV6-2 or TRBV6-3 combines with J gene TRBJ1-5; no clear D gene. The CDR3 consists of 15 residues. Germline CDR1 and CDR2: MNHEY and SVGEGT. The CDR3 here is CAGSEGVSPSQPQHF. CDR3 in DNA: TGTGCCGGCAGCGAGGGAGTCTCCCCCAGCCAGCCCCAGCATTTT.

In the case of this clonotype: Sequence at one end of the junction differs from germline and may be a read error. The chain couples TRBV5-4 to TRBJ2-7; D is perhaps TRBD1 (9 bases). The germline CDR1 and CDR2 sequences are SGHNT and YYREEE (reference sequence). The CDR3 is made up of 15 amino acids. CDR3 nucleotides: TGTGCCGGCAGCGGGGGACAGGGTGCTTTCTACGAGCAGTACTTC. Translating it yields CAGSGGQGAFYEQYF.

Regarding this clonotype: The junction differs from germline at one of its ends, possibly a read error. This chain connects TRBV10-3 to TRBJ2-7; tentative D call: TRBD1 (6 bases). The CDR3 is 13 residues long. From germline, CDR1 is ENHRY and CDR2 SYGVKD. The CDR3 region is CAISVDRPTEQYF. As DNA, the CDR3 is TGTGCCATCTCCGTCGACAGGCCTACGGAGCAGTATTTC.

This clonotype was seen at least ten times. One junction end disagrees with the germline gene, perhaps due to a read error. The chain joins TRBV7-7 to TRBJ2-5, with TRBD2 as a possible D gene (5 bases). The CDR3 has 13 amino acids. Germline V gene data show CDR1 as SSHAT and CDR2 as FNYEAQ (reference sequence). The CDR3 bases are TGTGCTAGCAGTAGGAGGCTCCAAGAGACCCAGTACTTC. Translation: CASSRRLQETQYF. The full variable domain, its missing parts supplied by reference TRBV7-7 and TRBJ2-5, is GAGVSQSPRYKVTKRGQDVTLRCDPISSHATLYWYQQALGQGPEFLTYFNYEAQPDKSGLPSDRFSAERPEGSISTLTIQRTEQRDSAMYRCASSRRLQETQYFGPGTRLLVL.

V is TRBV20-1 and J is TRBJ2-7, with 9 bases lining up with TRBD1. The V gene end was trimmed by 5 bases and the J gene end by 3 bases; junction bases not matched to a gene: 14. Germline CDR1 is DFQATT and CDR2 is SNEGSKA (reference sequence). CDR3 length: 16 amino acids. This chain's CDR3 is CSARDRVRAGLYEQYF. CDR3 coding DNA: TGCAGTGCTCGGGACAGGGTACGGGCGGGCCTCTACGAGCAGTACTTC.

This clonotype was counted many times. The rearrangement joins TRBV10-3 to TRBJ2-7; no firm D call. With 7 bases removed from V and 5 bases from J, the gap between germline ends came to 3 bases. Germline CDR1 is ENHRY and CDR2 is SYGVKD. This CDR3 comprises 9 residues. The CDR3 sequence is CAIKNEQYF. The CDR3 nucleotides are TGTGCCATCAAAAACGAGCAGTACTTC.

Of note for this clonotype: This may come from a read error, since a much larger clone is one base off. This chain uses TRBV6-1 with TRBJ1-1; no definite D call. The CDR3 runs to 14 residues. Trimming shortened V by 4 bases and J by 0 bases, and 9 bases separated the two germline ends. Per germline, CDR1 MNHNS and CDR2 SASEGT. Here the CDR3 reads CASSVSWVNTEAFF. CDR3 nucleotide sequence: TGTGCCAGCAGTGTCTCATGGGTGAACACTGAAGCTTTCTTT.

The J gene is TRBJ1-1, the V gene TRBV7-3, with unresolved D. V was trimmed by 5 bases and J by 0 bases, leaving 10 bases between them. The germline CDR1 and CDR2 sequences are SGHTA and FQGTGA. The CDR3 spans 14 residues. CDR3 sequence (DNA): TGTGCCAGCAGCCTAATGCCGGTGAACACTGAAGCTTTCTTT. This gives the protein CASSLMPVNTEAFF. The variable domain in full, with the rest retrieved from reference TRBV7-3 and TRBJ1-1, is GAGVSQTPSNKVTEKGKYVELRCDPISGHTALYWYRQSLGQGPEFLIYFQGTGAADDSGLPNDRFFAVRPEGSVSTLKIQRTERGDSAVYLCASSLMPVNTEAFFGQGTRLTVV.

The chain couples TRBV7-3 to TRBJ2-3; D gene unclear. Trimming removed 0 bases at V and 3 bases at J, with 10 bases between. Germline V CDR1 and CDR2: SGHTA, FQGTGA. There are 15 residues in the CDR3. CDR3 residues: CASSLTGLRTDTQYF. The CDR3 nucleotides are TGTGCCAGCAGCTTAACAGGGCTGAGGACAGATACGCAGTATTTT.

This clonotype was counted between two and nine times. The J gene is TRBJ1-1, the V gene TRBV27; D is unclear. V dropped 6 bases and J dropped 1 base, with 9 bases sitting between them. This CDR3 is 13 amino acids long. Germline CDR1 reads MNHEY; CDR2 reads SMNVEV (reference sequence). DNA for the CDR3: TGTGCCAGCAGCCCTGTGGGGAACACTGAAGCTTTCTTT. Protein sequence: CASSPVGNTEAFF.